This TCR beta chain was sequenced in a study of blood T cells in healthy people across ages. The amount of total RNA extracted per sample was at least 6 micrograms. V shed 4 bases, J shed 3 bases, and the junction held 8 bases outside the gene matches. This CDR3 spans 16 amino acids. Germline V gene data show CDR1 as ENHRY and CDR2 as SYGVKD. With a J-beta primer mix and a sample-barcoded 5' primer, a second PCR ran about 7 to 12 cycles. There were at least 3 million CDR3-containing paired-end reads obtained from each sample. TCRdb redid the calling of the 5' RACE reads with MiXCR, one entry per CDR3 protein. The top ten hold 18% of the sample, which has 550,000 to 600,000 distinct CDR3 sequences, 27% seen once. In the case of this clonotype: Its antigen remains unidentified.

Overall study results and limits: Long-lived donors had more naive CD4+ cells and higher diversity than aged donors. Per million T cells, TCR beta diversity dropped about linearly as age rose.

Input material: blood. This receptor was identified in an older woman in good health. The chain uses TRBV10-3 and TRBJ2-5; 10 bases are a match to TRBD1. The DNA for the CDR3 is TGTGCCATCAGTGGTGAAGGGACAGGGGAGGAAGAGACCCAGTACTTC. It yields the protein CAISGEGTGEEETQYF.